These T cell receptor beta chains were read from a single sample in a study of T-cell reconstitution after alpha-beta-depleted transplantation in children. One entry per CDR3 protein results from TCRdb running MiXCR on the PCR reads. In the table there are about 440,000 distinct CDR3 sequences, roughly 43% of which are singletons. The source material was PBMCs, sampled before TCRalphabeta/CD19-depleted stem cell transplant. These receptors were collected from a girl aged 2 to 9 with aplastic anemia, due to receive a stem cell transplant. Each CDR3 is given with its conserved first and last residue. The D gene is left open where the match is weak. The size of a clone is reported for some rows only, either as once, few or many, or as a class for expanded clones.

cdr3_aa: CSAPNRGANTEAFF
cdr3_nt: TGCAGTGCCCCTAACAGGGGGGCGAACACTGAAGCTTTCTTT
v_call: TRBV20-1
j_call: TRBJ1-1
d_call: TRBD1
cdr3_length: 14
clone_size: NA

cdr3_aa: CASSSQGRNEQFF
cdr3_nt: TGCGCCAGCAGCTCACAGGGGCGCAATGAGCAGTTCTTC
v_call: TRBV5-1
j_call: TRBJ2-1
d_call: TRBD1
cdr3_length: 13
clone_size: NA

cdr3_aa: CASSPGGGGNQETQYF
cdr3_nt: TGTGCCAGCAGCCCCGGGGGTGGGGGGAACCAAGAGACCCAGTACTTC
v_call: TRBV7-3
j_call: TRBJ2-5
d_call: NA
cdr3_length: 16
clone_size: NA

cdr3_aa: CSARDWDRVQPDTQYF
cdr3_nt: TGCAGTGCTAGAGATTGGGACAGGGTCCAGCCAGATACGCAGTATTTT
v_call: TRBV20-1
j_call: TRBJ2-3
d_call: TRBD1
cdr3_length: 16
clone_size: NA

cdr3_aa: CASSYSIYGEKLFF
cdr3_nt: TGTGCCAGCAGTTACTCCATCTACGGAGAAAAACTGTTTTTT
v_call: TRBV6-5
j_call: TRBJ1-4
d_call: NA
cdr3_length: 14
clone_size: NA

cdr3_aa: CSAAGTRRRTYEQYF
cdr3_nt: TGCAGTGCTGCCGGGACTAGAAGGAGGACCTACGAGCAGTACTTC
v_call: TRBV20-1
j_call: TRBJ2-7
d_call: TRBD2
cdr3_length: 15
clone_size: NA

cdr3_aa: CATSRDSPDEQYF
cdr3_nt: TGTGCCACCAGCAGAGATTCCCCCGACGAGCAGTACTTC
v_call: TRBV15
j_call: TRBJ2-7
d_call: NA
cdr3_length: 13
clone_size: few

cdr3_aa: CASSLQPSTGGSYEQYF
cdr3_nt: TGTGCCAGCAGCTTACAACCCTCGACAGGGGGAAGCTACGAGCAGTACTTC
v_call: TRBV7-9
j_call: TRBJ2-7
d_call: TRBD1
cdr3_length: 17
clone_size: NA

cdr3_aa: CCARDFFGLQSSYEQYF
cdr3_nt: TGCTGTGCTAGAGACTTTTTCGGACTCCAGAGCTCCTACGAGCAGTACTTC
v_call: TRBV20-1
j_call: TRBJ2-7
d_call: NA
cdr3_length: 17
clone_size: once

cdr3_aa: CASSNDGPKETQYF
cdr3_nt: TGTGCCAGCAGTAACGATGGACCGAAAGAGACCCAGTACTTC
v_call: TRBV5-4
j_call: TRBJ2-5
d_call: NA
cdr3_length: 14
clone_size: NA

cdr3_aa: CASSFLSGSETQYF
cdr3_nt: TGTGCCAGCAGTTTCCTTAGTGGGTCGGAGACCCAGTACTTC
v_call: TRBV28
j_call: TRBJ2-5
d_call: NA
cdr3_length: 14
clone_size: NA

cdr3_aa: CASSYSGPSYEQYF
cdr3_nt: TGTGCCAGCAGTTACTCGGGACCCTCCTACGAGCAGTACTTC
v_call: TRBV6-5
j_call: TRBJ2-7
d_call: NA
cdr3_length: 14
clone_size: few

cdr3_aa: CASSLGQARTYEQYF
cdr3_nt: TGTGCCAGCAGCCTTGGGCAGGCGAGGACCTACGAGCAGTACTTC
v_call: TRBV7-3
j_call: TRBJ2-7
d_call: NA
cdr3_length: 15
clone_size: few

cdr3_aa: CASSRQGYPNEKLFF
cdr3_nt: TGCGCCAGCAGCAGACAGGGGTACCCTAATGAAAAACTGTTTTTT
v_call: TRBV5-1
j_call: TRBJ1-4
d_call: TRBD1
cdr3_length: 15
clone_size: many

cdr3_aa: CASSVQTGFGANVLTF
cdr3_nt: TGTGCCAGCAGTGTCCAAACAGGGTTCGGGGCCAACGTCCTGACTTTC
v_call: TRBV12-3/TRBV12-4
j_call: TRBJ2-6
d_call: NA
cdr3_length: 16
clone_size: few

cdr3_aa: CASRWGSGGHSTDTQYF
cdr3_nt: TGTGCCAGCCGCTGGGGTAGCGGGGGGCATAGCACAGATACGCAGTATTTT
v_call: TRBV4-2
j_call: TRBJ2-3
d_call: TRBD2
cdr3_length: 17
clone_size: NA

cdr3_aa: CASSQEPAYEQYF
cdr3_nt: TGTGCCAGCAGCCAAGAACCGGCCTACGAGCAGTACTTC
v_call: TRBV4-2
j_call: TRBJ2-7
d_call: NA
cdr3_length: 13
clone_size: many

cdr3_aa: CSARITRRVHEQYF
cdr3_nt: TGCAGTGCTAGAATTACACGCAGGGTCCACGAGCAGTACTTC
v_call: TRBV20-1
j_call: TRBJ2-7
d_call: NA
cdr3_length: 14
clone_size: many

cdr3_aa: CASSQDRGAGSYGQYF
cdr3_nt: TGCGCCAGCAGCCAAGATAGAGGGGCAGGGTCCTACGGGCAGTACTTC
v_call: TRBV4-1
j_call: TRBJ2-7
d_call: NA
cdr3_length: 16
clone_size: NA

cdr3_aa: CASSDPGTGVGTEAFF
cdr3_nt: TGTGCCAGCAGTGACCCCGGGACAGGGGTTGGCACTGAAGCTTTCTTT
v_call: TRBV25-1
j_call: TRBJ1-1
d_call: TRBD1
cdr3_length: 16
clone_size: few

cdr3_aa: CASSRDRGYPYEQYF
cdr3_nt: TGTGCCAGCTCCCGGGACAGGGGGTACCCCTACGAGCAGTACTTC
v_call: TRBV18
j_call: TRBJ2-7
d_call: TRBD1
cdr3_length: 15
clone_size: NA

cdr3_aa: CASSEGGGEAFF
cdr3_nt: TGTGCCAGCAGTGAGGGAGGGGGTGAAGCTTTCTTT
v_call: TRBV6-1
j_call: TRBJ1-1
d_call: NA
cdr3_length: 12
clone_size: NA

cdr3_aa: CSARDLQRGTTDTQYF
cdr3_nt: TGCAGTGCTAGAGATCTCCAGCGGGGGACCACAGATACGCAGTATTTT
v_call: TRBV20-1
j_call: TRBJ2-3
d_call: TRBD2
cdr3_length: 16
clone_size: NA

cdr3_aa: CSARDLPSPSYEQYF
cdr3_nt: TGCAGTGCTAGAGATCTCCCTAGCCCATCCTACGAGCAGTACTTC
v_call: TRBV20-1
j_call: TRBJ2-7
d_call: NA
cdr3_length: 15
clone_size: NA

cdr3_aa: CSARTEIGETQYF
cdr3_nt: TGCAGTGCTAGAACAGAGATTGGGGAGACCCAGTACTTC
v_call: TRBV20-1
j_call: TRBJ2-5
d_call: NA
cdr3_length: 13
clone_size: few

cdr3_aa: CASSRTGTSGGYSTDTQYF
cdr3_nt: TGCGCCAGCAGCCGAACCGGGACTAGCGGGGGCTACAGCACAGATACGCAGTATTTT
v_call: TRBV5-1
j_call: TRBJ2-3
d_call: TRBD2
cdr3_length: 19
clone_size: NA

cdr3_aa: CASTMTGGSYEQYF
cdr3_nt: TGTGCCAGCACGATGACAGGGGGATCCTACGAGCAGTACTTC
v_call: TRBV28
j_call: TRBJ2-7
d_call: TRBD1
cdr3_length: 14
clone_size: NA

cdr3_aa: CASTGGEQYEQYF
cdr3_nt: TGCGCCAGCACGGGCGGGGAGCAGTACGAGCAGTACTTC
v_call: TRBV5-1
j_call: TRBJ2-7
d_call: NA
cdr3_length: 13
clone_size: once

cdr3_aa: CASRTNQPQHF
cdr3_nt: TGTGCCAGCAGGACCAATCAGCCCCAGCATTTT
v_call: TRBV28
j_call: TRBJ1-5
d_call: NA
cdr3_length: 11
clone_size: NA

cdr3_aa: CASSVSSGSAGELFF
cdr3_nt: TGCGCCAGCAGCGTATCTAGCGGGAGCGCCGGGGAGCTGTTTTTT
v_call: TRBV5-1
j_call: TRBJ2-2
d_call: TRBD2
cdr3_length: 15
clone_size: many

cdr3_aa: CASSEGTGSEAFF
cdr3_nt: TGTGCCAGCAGTGAAGGGACAGGGTCTGAAGCTTTCTTT
v_call: TRBV2
j_call: TRBJ1-1
d_call: TRBD1
cdr3_length: 13
clone_size: NA

cdr3_aa: CASRWTGDYEQYF
cdr3_nt: TGTGCCAGCAGGTGGACAGGGGACTACGAGCAGTACTTC
v_call: TRBV6-1
j_call: TRBJ2-7
d_call: TRBD1
cdr3_length: 13
clone_size: NA

cdr3_aa: CSARDRLATDTQYF
cdr3_nt: TGCAGTGCTAGAGATCGGCTAGCCACAGATACGCAGTATTTT
v_call: TRBV20-1
j_call: TRBJ2-3
d_call: NA
cdr3_length: 14
clone_size: many

cdr3_aa: CASSLGREGVTQYF
cdr3_nt: TGTGCCAGCAGTTTAGGGAGGGAGGGCGTTACGCAGTATTTT
v_call: TRBV12-3/TRBV12-4
j_call: TRBJ2-3
d_call: TRBD2
cdr3_length: 14
clone_size: many

cdr3_aa: CASSLPLQGEQYF
cdr3_nt: TGTGCCAGCAGTTTACCCCTCCAGGGCGAGCAGTACTTC
v_call: TRBV28
j_call: TRBJ2-7
d_call: NA
cdr3_length: 13
clone_size: NA

cdr3_aa: CASSSEYQETQYF
cdr3_nt: TGTGCCAGCAGCTCGGAGTACCAAGAGACCCAGTACTTC
v_call: TRBV7-2
j_call: TRBJ2-5
d_call: NA
cdr3_length: 13
clone_size: NA

cdr3_aa: CASQYGAREQFF
cdr3_nt: TGTGCCAGTCAGTACGGGGCACGGGAGCAGTTCTTC
v_call: TRBV11-2
j_call: TRBJ2-1
d_call: NA
cdr3_length: 12
clone_size: many

cdr3_aa: CSVEVAGGAEQFF
cdr3_nt: TGCAGCGTTGAGGTAGCGGGAGGGGCTGAGCAGTTCTTC
v_call: TRBV29-1
j_call: TRBJ2-1
d_call: TRBD2
cdr3_length: 13
clone_size: many

cdr3_aa: CASSTLRTDTQYF
cdr3_nt: TGTGCCAGCAGTACCTTACGCACAGATACGCAGTATTTT
v_call: TRBV7-9
j_call: TRBJ2-3
d_call: NA
cdr3_length: 13
clone_size: many

cdr3_aa: CAISVIPGTALSEQYF
cdr3_nt: TGTGCCATCAGTGTTATTCCCGGGACAGCCCTCAGCGAGCAGTACTTC
v_call: TRBV10-3
j_call: TRBJ2-7
d_call: TRBD1
cdr3_length: 16
clone_size: NA

cdr3_aa: CSALGQWEGGYTF
cdr3_nt: TGCAGTGCTCTTGGACAGTGGGAAGGGGGCTACACCTTC
v_call: TRBV20-1
j_call: TRBJ1-2
d_call: NA
cdr3_length: 13
clone_size: NA

cdr3_aa: CASSLEPLAGGPGDTQYF
cdr3_nt: TGTGCCAGCAGCTTAGAGCCCCTAGCGGGAGGGCCTGGAGATACGCAGTATTTT
v_call: TRBV11-2
j_call: TRBJ2-3
d_call: TRBD2
cdr3_length: 18
clone_size: NA

cdr3_aa: CATSRDTSGIYEQYF
cdr3_nt: TGTGCCACCAGCAGAGATACTAGCGGGATTTACGAGCAGTACTTC
v_call: TRBV15
j_call: TRBJ2-7
d_call: TRBD2
cdr3_length: 15
clone_size: few

cdr3_aa: CAAQGFYEQYF
cdr3_nt: TGTGCCGCACAGGGTTTCTACGAGCAGTACTTC
v_call: TRBV6-1
j_call: TRBJ2-7
d_call: NA
cdr3_length: 11
clone_size: NA

cdr3_aa: CAISEPRRTGQGAGELFF
cdr3_nt: TGTGCCATCAGTGAGCCGAGACGAACGGGACAGGGGGCCGGGGAGCTGTTTTTT
v_call: TRBV10-3
j_call: TRBJ2-2
d_call: TRBD1
cdr3_length: 18
clone_size: once

cdr3_aa: CATSRDIQHTEAFF
cdr3_nt: TGTGCCACCAGCAGAGATATTCAGCACACTGAAGCTTTCTTT
v_call: TRBV15
j_call: TRBJ1-1
d_call: NA
cdr3_length: 14
clone_size: NA

cdr3_aa: CSVERGANTGELFF
cdr3_nt: TGCAGCGTTGAACGGGGGGCGAACACCGGGGAGCTGTTTTTT
v_call: TRBV29-1
j_call: TRBJ2-2
d_call: TRBD2
cdr3_length: 14
clone_size: NA